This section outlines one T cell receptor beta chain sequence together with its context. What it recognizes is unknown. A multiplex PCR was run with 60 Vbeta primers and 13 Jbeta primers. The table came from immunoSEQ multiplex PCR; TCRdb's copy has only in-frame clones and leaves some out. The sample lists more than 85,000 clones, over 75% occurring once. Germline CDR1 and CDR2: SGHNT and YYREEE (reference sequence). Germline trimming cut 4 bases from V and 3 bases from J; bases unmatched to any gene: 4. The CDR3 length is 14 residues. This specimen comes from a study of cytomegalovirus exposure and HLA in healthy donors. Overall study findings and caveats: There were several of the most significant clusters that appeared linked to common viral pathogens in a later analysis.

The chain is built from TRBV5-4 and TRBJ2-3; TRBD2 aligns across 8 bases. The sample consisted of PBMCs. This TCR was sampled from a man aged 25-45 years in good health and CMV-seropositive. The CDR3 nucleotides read TGTGCCAGCAGCCGTGGACTAGCAACAGATACGCAGTATTTT. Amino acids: CASSRGLATDTQYF.